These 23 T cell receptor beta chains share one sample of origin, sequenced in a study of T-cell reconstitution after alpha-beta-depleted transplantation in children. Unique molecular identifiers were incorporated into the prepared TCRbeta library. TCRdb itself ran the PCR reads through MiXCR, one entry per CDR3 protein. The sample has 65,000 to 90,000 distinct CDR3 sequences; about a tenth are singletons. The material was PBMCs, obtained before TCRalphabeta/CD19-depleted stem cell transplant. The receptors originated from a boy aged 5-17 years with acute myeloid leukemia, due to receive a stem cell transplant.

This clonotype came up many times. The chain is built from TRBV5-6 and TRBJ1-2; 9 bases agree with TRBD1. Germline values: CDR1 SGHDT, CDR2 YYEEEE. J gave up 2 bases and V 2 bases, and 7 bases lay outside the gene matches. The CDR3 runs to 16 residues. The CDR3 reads CASSLETGTGNYGYTF. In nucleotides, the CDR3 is TGTGCCAGCAGCTTAGAAACCGGGACAGGGAACTATGGCTACACCTTC.

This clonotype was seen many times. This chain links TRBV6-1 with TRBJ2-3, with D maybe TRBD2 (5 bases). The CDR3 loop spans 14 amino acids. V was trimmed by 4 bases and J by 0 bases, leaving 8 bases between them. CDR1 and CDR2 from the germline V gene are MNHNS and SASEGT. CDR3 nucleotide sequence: TGTGCCAGCAGTGGGGGAGCTAGCACAGATACGCAGTATTTT. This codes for CASSGGASTDTQYF.

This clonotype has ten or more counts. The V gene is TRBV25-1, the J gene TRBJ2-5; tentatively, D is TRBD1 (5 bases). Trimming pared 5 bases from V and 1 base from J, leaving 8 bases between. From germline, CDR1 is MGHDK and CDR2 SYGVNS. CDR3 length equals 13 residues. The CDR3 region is CASSFRGQETQYF. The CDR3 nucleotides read TGTGCCAGCAGTTTTAGGGGCCAAGAGACCCAGTACTTC.

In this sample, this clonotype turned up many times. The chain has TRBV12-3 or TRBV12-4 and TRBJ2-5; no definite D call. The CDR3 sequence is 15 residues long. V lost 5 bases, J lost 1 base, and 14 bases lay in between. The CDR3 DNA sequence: TGTGCCAGCAGTCTCTTCGGAAGGGTCCAAGAGACCCAGTACTTC. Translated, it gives CASSLFGRVQETQYF.

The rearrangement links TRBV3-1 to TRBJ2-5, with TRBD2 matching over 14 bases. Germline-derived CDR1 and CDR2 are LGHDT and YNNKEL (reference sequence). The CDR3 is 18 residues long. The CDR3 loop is CTFSPRTSGGMAEETQYF. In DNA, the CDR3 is TGTACCTTCAGTCCAAGGACTAGCGGGGGGATGGCTGAAGAGACCCAGTACTTC.

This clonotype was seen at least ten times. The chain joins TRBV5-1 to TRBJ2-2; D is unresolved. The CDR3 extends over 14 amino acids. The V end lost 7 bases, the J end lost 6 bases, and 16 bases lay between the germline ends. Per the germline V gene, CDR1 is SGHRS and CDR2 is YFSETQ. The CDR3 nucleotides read TGCGCCAGCGGTAGAGCTTTTTCACCCGGGGAGCTGTTTTTT. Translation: CASGRAFSPGELFF.

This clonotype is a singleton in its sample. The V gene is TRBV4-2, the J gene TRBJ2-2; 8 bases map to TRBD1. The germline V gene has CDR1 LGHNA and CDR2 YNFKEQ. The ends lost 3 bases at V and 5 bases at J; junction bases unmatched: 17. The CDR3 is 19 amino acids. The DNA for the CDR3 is TGTGCCAGCAGCCAGGCCTTCCCCGGGCAGGGGGCCGGAACCGGGGAGCTGTTTTTT. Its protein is CASSQAFPGQGAGTGELFF.

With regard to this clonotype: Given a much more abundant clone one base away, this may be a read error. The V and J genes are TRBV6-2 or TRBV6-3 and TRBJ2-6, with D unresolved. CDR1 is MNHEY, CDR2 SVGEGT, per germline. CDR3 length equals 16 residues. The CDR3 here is CASHNSGISRANVLTF. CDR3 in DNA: TGTGCCAGCCACAACTCAGGAATCTCTAGGGCCAACGTCCTGACTTTC.

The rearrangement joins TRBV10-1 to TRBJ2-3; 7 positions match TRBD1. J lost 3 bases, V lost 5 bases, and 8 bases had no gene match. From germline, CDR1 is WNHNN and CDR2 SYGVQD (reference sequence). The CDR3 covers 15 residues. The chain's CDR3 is CASSTGQRYTDTQYF. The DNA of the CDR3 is TGCGCCAGCAGTACGGGACAGCGTTATACAGATACGCAGTATTTT.

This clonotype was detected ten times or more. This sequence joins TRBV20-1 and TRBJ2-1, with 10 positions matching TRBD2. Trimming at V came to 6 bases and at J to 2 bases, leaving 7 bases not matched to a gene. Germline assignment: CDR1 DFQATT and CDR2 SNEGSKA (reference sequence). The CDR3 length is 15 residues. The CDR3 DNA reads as TGCAGTGCGAGAACTAGCGGGGCCCCCTACAATGAGCAGTTCTTC. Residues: CSARTSGAPYNEQFF.

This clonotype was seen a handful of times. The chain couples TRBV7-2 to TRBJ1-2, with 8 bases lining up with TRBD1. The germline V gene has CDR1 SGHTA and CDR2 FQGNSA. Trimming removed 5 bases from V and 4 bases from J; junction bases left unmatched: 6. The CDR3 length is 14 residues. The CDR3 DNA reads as TGTGCCAGCAGCGCAGGGGGCAGAACCTATGGCTACACCTTC. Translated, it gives CASSAGGRTYGYTF.

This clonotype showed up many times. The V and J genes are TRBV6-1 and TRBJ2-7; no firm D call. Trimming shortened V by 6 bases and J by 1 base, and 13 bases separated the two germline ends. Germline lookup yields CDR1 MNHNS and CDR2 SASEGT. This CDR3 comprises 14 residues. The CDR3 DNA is TGTGCCAGCAGGGCCCGGGTGGGATCCTACGAGCAGTACGTC. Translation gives CASRARVGSYEQYV.

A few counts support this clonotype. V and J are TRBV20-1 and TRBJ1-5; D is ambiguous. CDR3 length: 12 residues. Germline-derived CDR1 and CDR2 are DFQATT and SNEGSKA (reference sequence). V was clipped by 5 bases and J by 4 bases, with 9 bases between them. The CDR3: CSALKGNQPQHF. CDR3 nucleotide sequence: TGCAGTGCTCTAAAGGGTAATCAGCCCCAGCATTTT.

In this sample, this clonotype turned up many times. The DNA for the CDR3 is TGTGCCAGCACCCACCCACTGGGCACCGGGGAGCTGTTTTTT. Encoded protein: CASTHPLGTGELFF. V gene TRBV6-7 combines with J gene TRBJ2-2; D uncertain. TRBV6-7 qualifies as an ORF whose function is uncertain. The CDR3 length is 14 residues. Trimming cost V 7 bases and J 4 bases, with 13 bases left between them.

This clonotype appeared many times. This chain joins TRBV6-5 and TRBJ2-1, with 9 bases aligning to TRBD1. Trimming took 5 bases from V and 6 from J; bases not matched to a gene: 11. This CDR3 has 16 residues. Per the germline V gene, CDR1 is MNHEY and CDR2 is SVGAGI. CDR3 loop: CASSPAMGQGGNEQFF. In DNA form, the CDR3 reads TGTGCCAGCAGTCCCGCTATGGGACAGGGTGGCAATGAGCAGTTCTTC.

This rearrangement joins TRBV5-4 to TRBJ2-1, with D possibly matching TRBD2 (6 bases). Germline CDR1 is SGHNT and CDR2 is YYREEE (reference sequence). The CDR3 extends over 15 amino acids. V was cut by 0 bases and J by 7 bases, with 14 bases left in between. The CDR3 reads CASSLGPVGGNEQFF. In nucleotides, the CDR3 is TGTGCCAGCAGCTTGGGTCCTGTTGGGGGGAATGAGCAGTTCTTC.

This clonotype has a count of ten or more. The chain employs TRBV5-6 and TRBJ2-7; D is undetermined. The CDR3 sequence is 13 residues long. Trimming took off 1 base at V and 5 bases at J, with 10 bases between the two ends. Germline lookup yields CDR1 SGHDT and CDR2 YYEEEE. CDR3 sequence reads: CASSLLRVHEQYV. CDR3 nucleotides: TGTGCCAGCAGCTTGCTTCGGGTGCACGAGCAGTACGTC.

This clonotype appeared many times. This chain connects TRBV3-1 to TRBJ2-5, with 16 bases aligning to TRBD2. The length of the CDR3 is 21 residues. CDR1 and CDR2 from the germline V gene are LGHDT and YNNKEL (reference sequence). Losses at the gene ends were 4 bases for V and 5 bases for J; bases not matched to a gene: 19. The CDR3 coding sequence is TGTGCCAGCAGCCGAGTAATGGCCGGGACTAGCGGGGGGGCCTTTCTGGAGACCCAGTACTTC. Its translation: CASSRVMAGTSGGAFLETQYF.

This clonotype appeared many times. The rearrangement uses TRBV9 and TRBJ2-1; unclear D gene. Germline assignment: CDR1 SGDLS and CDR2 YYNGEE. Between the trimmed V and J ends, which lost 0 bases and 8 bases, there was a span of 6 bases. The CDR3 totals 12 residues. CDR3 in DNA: TGTGCCAGCAGCGTAGCTCGGTATGAGCAGTTCTTC. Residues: CASSVARYEQFF.

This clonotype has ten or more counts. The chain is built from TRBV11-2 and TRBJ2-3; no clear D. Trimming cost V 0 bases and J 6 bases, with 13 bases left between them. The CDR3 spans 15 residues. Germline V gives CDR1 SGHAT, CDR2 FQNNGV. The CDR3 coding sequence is TGTGCCAGCAGCTTAGATAGGTTCCACGTTGATACGCAGTATTTT. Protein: CASSLDRFHVDTQYF.

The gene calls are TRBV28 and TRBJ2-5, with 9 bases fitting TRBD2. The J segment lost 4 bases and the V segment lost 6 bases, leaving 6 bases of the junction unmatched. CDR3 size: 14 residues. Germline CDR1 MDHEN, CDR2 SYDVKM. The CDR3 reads CASSHSGRGETQYF. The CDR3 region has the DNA TGTGCCAGCAGCCATAGCGGGAGAGGAGAGACCCAGTACTTC. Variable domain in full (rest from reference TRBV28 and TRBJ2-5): DVKVTQSSRYLVKRTGEKVFLECVQDMDHENMFWYRQDPGLGLRLIYFSYDVKMKEKGDIPEGYSVSREKKERFSLILESASTNQTSMYLCASSHSGRGETQYFGPGTRLLVL.

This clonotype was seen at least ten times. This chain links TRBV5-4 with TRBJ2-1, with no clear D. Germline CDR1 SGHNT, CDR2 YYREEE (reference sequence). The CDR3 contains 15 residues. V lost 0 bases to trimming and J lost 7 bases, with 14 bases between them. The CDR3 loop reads CASSLANKVANEQFF. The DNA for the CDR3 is TGTGCCAGCAGCTTGGCAAATAAGGTAGCAAATGAGCAGTTCTTC. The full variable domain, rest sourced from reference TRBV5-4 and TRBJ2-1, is ETGVTQSPTHLIKTRGQQVTLRCSSQSGHNTVSWYQQALGQGPQFIFQYYREEENGRGNFPPRFSGLQFPNYSSELNVNALELDDSALYLCASSLANKVANEQFFGPGTRLTVL.

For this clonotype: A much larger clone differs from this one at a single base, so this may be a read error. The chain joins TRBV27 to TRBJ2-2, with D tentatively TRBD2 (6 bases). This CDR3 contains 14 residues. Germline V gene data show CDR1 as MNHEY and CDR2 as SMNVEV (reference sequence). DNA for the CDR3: TGTGCCAGCAGTTTATCCTCGAGCACCGGGGGGCTGTTTTTT. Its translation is CASSLSSSTGGLFF.